This T cell receptor (delta chain) was sequenced during a study of gamma-delta T cells after stem cell transplantation. The ends lost 0 bases at V and 7 bases at J; junction bases unmatched: 11. The CDR3 consists of 17 residues. From germline, CDR1 is GEAIGNYY and CDR2 EKD. TCRdb re-called the RT-PCR reads via CATT. The repertoire holds thousands of delta-chain clones, with around 1.9% as singletons. This clone has just one count. The J gene is TRDJ1, the V gene TRDV2, with 12 nucleotides matching TRDD3. Sequenced: gamma-delta T cells. The receptor was derived from a human donor. It is not recorded whose cells these are; they may come from a transplant donor. The DNA for the CDR3 is TGTGCCTGTGACACCGTGGGTCTGGGGGATACGCGGAGTAAACTCATCTTT. Translated: CACDTVGLGDTRSKLIF.